The clone carrying this T cell receptor (beta chain) was picked up a small number of times. Its specificity is not known. This record comes from a study of shared clonotypes between healthy human individuals. The V end was cut by 0 bases, the J end by 7 bases, with 15 bases between. This CDR3 has 16 amino acids. Germline V gene sequence: CDR1 SGHVS, CDR2 FNYEAQ. Study-level points and caveats: Tissues were not sampled, only blood, and their repertoires likely differ.

Unsorted PBMCs provided DNA that was sequenced on ten immunoSEQ deep assay plates. Method: immunoSEQ multiplex PCR; TCRdb's copy keeps in-frame clones and lacks some. This sample has roughly 490,000 clones, with less than 80% found just once. The specimen was PBMCs. This receptor was identified in a woman between 40 and 50 years old in good health. Some clones in this sample may be carry-over from other donors' samples. J is TRBJ1-4 and V is TRBV7-6, with D tentatively TRBD1 (6 bases). CDR3 residues: CASSLAVTGPTEKLFF. The CDR3 coding sequence is TGTGCCAGCAGCTTAGCAGTGACAGGCCCAACTGAAAAACTGTTTTTT.